Listed here is a single T cell receptor (beta chain). Antigen unknown. The source of the sample is a study of shared clonotypes between healthy human individuals. It was across several immunoSEQ plates that each subset's genomic DNA was evenly split. Only in-frame clones appear in the TCRdb table, and some are missing; sequencing was by immunoSEQ multiplex PCR. This table holds 850,000 to 1,200,000 clones, roughly 75% found once. All participating donors were Caucasian adults from Nashville, Tennessee. Findings and limits, study-wide: Clonotype sharing among donors was thought likely to change with sequencing depth. Sharing across four donors was highest in naive CD4 (approximately 5%) and lowest in memory CD8 (roughly 0.4%).

The sample taken for sequencing was memory CD4+ T cells sorted from blood. The subset: CD45RA-negative fraction. This sequence was found in a man younger than 35 in good health.

This CDR3 reads CASSPRDSGNYGYTF. DNA for the CDR3: TGTGCCAGCAGCCCCAGGGACTCCGGTAACTATGGCTACACCTTC. The V gene is TRBV7-8, the J gene TRBJ1-2, with D possibly TRBD1 on 5 matching bases. The V gene lost 5 bases and the J gene lost 1 base, with 14 bases spanning the gap. This CDR3 has 15 residues. CDR1 and CDR2 (germline): SGHVS, FQNEAQ.